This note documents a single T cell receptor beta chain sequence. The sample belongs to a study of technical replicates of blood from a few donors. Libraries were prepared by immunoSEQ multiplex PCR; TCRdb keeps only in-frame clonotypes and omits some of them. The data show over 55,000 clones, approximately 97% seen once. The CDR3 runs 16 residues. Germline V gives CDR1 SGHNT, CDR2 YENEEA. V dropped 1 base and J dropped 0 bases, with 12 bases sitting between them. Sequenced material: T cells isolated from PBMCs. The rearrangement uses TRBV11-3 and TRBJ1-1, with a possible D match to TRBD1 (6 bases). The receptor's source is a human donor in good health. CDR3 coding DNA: TGTGCCAGCAGCTTAGCGGACAGACCGATGAACACTGAAGCTTTCTTT. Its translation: CASSLADRPMNTEAFF. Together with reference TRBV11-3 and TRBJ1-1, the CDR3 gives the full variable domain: EAGVVQSPRYKIIEKKQPVAFWCNPISGHNTLYWYLQNLGQGPELLIRYENEEAVDDSQLPKDRFSAERLKGVDSTLKIQPAELGDSAVYLCASSLADRPMNTEAFFGQGTRLTVV.